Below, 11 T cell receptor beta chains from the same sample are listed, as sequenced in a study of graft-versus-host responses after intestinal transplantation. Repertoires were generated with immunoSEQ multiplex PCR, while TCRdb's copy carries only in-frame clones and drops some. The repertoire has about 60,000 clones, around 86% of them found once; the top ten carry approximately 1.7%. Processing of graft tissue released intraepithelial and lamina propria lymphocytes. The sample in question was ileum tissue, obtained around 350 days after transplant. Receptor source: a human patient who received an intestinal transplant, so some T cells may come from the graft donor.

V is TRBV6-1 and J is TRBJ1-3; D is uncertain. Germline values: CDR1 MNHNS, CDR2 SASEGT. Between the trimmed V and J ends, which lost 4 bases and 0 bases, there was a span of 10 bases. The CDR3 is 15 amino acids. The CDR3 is CASSGGLSSGNTIYF. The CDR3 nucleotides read TGTGCCAGCAGTGGAGGACTCAGCTCTGGAAACACCATATATTTT.

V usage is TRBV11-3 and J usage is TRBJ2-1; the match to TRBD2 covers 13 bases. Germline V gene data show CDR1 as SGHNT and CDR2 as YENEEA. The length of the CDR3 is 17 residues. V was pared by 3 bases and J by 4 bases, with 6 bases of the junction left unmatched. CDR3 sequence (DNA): TGTGCCAGCAGCTTCGCCGGACTAGCGGGAGCATACAATGAGCAGTTCTTC. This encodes CASSFAGLAGAYNEQFF.

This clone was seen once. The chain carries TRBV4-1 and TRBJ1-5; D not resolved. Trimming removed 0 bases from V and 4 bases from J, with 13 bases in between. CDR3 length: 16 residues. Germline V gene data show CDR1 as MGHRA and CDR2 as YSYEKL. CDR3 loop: CASSQETGAFNQPQHF. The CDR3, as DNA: TGCGCCAGCAGCCAAGAGACGGGAGCCTTTAATCAGCCCCAGCATTTT.

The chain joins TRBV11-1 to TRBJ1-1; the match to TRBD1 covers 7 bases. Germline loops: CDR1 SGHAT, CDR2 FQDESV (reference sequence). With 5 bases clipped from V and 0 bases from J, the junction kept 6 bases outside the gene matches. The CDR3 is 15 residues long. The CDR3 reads CASSLETGMNTEAFF. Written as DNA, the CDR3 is TGTGCCAGCAGCCTAGAGACAGGGATGAACACTGAAGCTTTCTTT.

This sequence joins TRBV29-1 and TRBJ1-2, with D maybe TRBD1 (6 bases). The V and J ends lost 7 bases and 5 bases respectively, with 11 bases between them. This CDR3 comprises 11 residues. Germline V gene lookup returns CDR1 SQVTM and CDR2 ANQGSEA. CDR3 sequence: CSARDMYGYTF. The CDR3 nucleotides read TGCAGCGCCAGGGACATGTATGGCTACACCTTC.

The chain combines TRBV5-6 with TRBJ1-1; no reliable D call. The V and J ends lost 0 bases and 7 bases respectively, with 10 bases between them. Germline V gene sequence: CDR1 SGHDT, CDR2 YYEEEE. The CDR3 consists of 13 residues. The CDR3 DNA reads TGTGCCAGCAGCTTGGAGGCCAGAAGTGAAGCTTTCTTT. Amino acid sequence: CASSLEARSEAFF.

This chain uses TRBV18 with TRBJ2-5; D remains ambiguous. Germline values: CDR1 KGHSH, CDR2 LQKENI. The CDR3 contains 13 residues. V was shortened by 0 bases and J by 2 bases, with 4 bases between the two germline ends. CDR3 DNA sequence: TGTGCCAGCTCACCACCGGGGCAAGAGACCCAGTACTTC. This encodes CASSPPGQETQYF.

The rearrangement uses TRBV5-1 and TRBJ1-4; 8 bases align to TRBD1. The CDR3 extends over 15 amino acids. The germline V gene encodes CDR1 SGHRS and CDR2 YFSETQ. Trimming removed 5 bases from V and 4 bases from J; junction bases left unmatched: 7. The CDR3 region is CASSGTGLLNEKLFF. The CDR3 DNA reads TGCGCCAGCAGTGGGACAGGCCTTCTTAATGAAAAACTGTTTTTT.

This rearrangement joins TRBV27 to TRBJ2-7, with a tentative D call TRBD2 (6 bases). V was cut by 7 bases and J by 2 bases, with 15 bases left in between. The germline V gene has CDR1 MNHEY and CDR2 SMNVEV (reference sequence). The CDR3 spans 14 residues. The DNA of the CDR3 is TGTGCCAGCACTTACGGGACTCCCCCCTACGAGCAGTACTTC. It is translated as CASTYGTPPYEQYF.

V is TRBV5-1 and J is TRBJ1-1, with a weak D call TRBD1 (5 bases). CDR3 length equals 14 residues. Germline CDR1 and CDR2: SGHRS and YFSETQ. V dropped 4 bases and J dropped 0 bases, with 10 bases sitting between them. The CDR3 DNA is TGCGCCAGCAGCCTCAGGGTGGTGAACACTGAAGCTTTCTTT. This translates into CASSLRVVNTEAFF.

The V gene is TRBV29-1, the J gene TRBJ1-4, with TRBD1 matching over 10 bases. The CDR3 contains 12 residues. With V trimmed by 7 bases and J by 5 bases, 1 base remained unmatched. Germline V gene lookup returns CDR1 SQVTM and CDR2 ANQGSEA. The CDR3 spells CSGQGANEKLFF. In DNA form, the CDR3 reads TGCAGCGGACAGGGGGCAAATGAAAAACTGTTTTTT.